These 14 T cell receptor beta chains originate from one sample sequenced in a study of radiation and T cells in renal cell carcinoma. Time point meaning: baseline pretreatment blood. As to treatment: 15 Gy SBRT to primary tumor, nephrectomy 4 weeks later. Produced via immunoSEQ multiplex PCR; TCRdb's table is partial and in-frame only. The sample records about 130,000 clones, 88% being singletons. The source material was blood, sampled from a patient whose treatment included radiotherapy and nephrectomy. These receptors all stem from a woman in her forties or fifties with renal cell carcinoma.

The chain combines TRBV4-1 with TRBJ2-5; a possible D gene is TRBD2 (6 bases). Germline V lookup: CDR1 MGHRA, CDR2 YSYEKL. The CDR3 contains 13 residues. V lost 8 bases, J lost 3 bases, and 13 bases lay in between. This CDR3 reads CASRMGGEETQYF. The CDR3 nucleotides read TGCGCCAGCCGAATGGGGGGTGAAGAGACCCAGTACTTC.

Notes on this clone: Other DNA sequences from this sample encode an identical CDR3 as well. The chain employs TRBV10-3 and TRBJ1-5; tentatively, D is TRBD1 (5 bases). CDR1 and CDR2 (germline): ENHRY, SYGVKD. The ends were cut back, 0 bases at V and 5 bases at J, with 5 bases in the middle. The CDR3 runs to 13 residues. The CDR3 nucleotides are TGTGCCATCAGTGAGTCAGGGGATCAGCCCCAGCATTTT. Translation gives CAISESGDQPQHF.

The rearrangement links TRBV30 to TRBJ1-5; no firm D call. The V end was cut by 2 bases, the J end by 3 bases, with 8 bases between. Germline CDR1 is GTSNPN and CDR2 is SVGIG (reference sequence). CDR3 length: 13 residues. DNA of the CDR3: TGTGCCTGGAGTTACAAAGACAATCAGCCCCAGCATTTT. Encoded protein: CAWSYKDNQPQHF. Full variable domain (remainder filled in from reference TRBV30 and TRBJ1-5): SQTIHQWPATLVQPVGSPLSLECTVEGTSNPNLYWYRQAAGRGLQLLFYSVGIGQISSEVPQNLSASRPQDRQFILSSKKLLLSDSGFYLCAWSYKDNQPQHFGDGTRLSIL.

The rearrangement joins TRBV5-4 to TRBJ2-7; TRBD1 aligns across 9 bases. V dropped 4 bases and J dropped 6; count of bases not matched to a gene: 8. The CDR3 has 14 amino acids. CDR1 SGHNT and CDR2 YYREEE come from the germline V gene (reference sequence). The CDR3 DNA reads TGTGCCAGCAGCACCGACAGGGGGTCGGGCGAGCAGTACTTC. It is translated as CASSTDRGSGEQYF.

The gene calls are TRBV19 and TRBJ1-2; the match to TRBD1 covers 8 bases. V dropped 5 bases and J dropped 4; count of bases not matched to a gene: 6. Germline loops: CDR1 LNHDA, CDR2 SQIVND (reference sequence). There are 14 residues in the CDR3. The CDR3 sequence: CASSPLQGVYGYTF. In DNA form, the CDR3 reads TGTGCCAGTAGTCCTTTACAGGGGGTCTATGGCTACACCTTC.

This sequence joins TRBV18 and TRBJ2-1; unclear D gene. V shed 3 bases and J shed 7 bases, with 4 bases lying between them. The germline CDR1 and CDR2 sequences are KGHSH and LQKENI. The CDR3 is 11 amino acids. The CDR3 DNA is TGTGCCAGCTCACCTTCGAATGAGCAGTTCTTC. As protein: CASSPSNEQFF.

The genes are TRBV6-5 and TRBJ2-5; 8 bases match TRBD1. In germline, CDR1 is MNHEY, CDR2 SVGAGI. Trimming at V came to 7 bases and at J to 0 bases, leaving 7 bases not matched to a gene. The CDR3 totals 15 residues. The CDR3 spells CASKKLTGDQETQYF. The CDR3 DNA reads TGTGCCAGCAAAAAATTGACAGGGGACCAAGAGACCCAGTACTTC.

The chain has TRBV5-4 and TRBJ1-4; 9 positions agree with TRBD1. The CDR3 has 16 residues. CDR1 SGHNT and CDR2 YYREEE come from the germline V gene (reference sequence). J lost 6 bases, V lost 7 bases, and 13 bases had no gene match. The CDR3 loop reads CASGPGAGQGYEKLFF. The CDR3, as DNA: TGTGCCAGCGGCCCCGGGGCGGGACAGGGATATGAAAAACTGTTTTTT.

The chain joins TRBV19 to TRBJ2-1, with 8 bases identical to TRBD2. This CDR3 contains 14 residues. Unmatched junction bases numbered 5, after V lost 6 bases and J lost 4 bases. Germline CDR1 reads LNHDA; CDR2 reads SQIVND (reference sequence). The CDR3, as DNA: TGTGCCAGTAGCTCCGGCGGGGGGTACAATGAGCAGTTCTTC. It translates to CASSSGGGYNEQFF.

The chain couples TRBV29-1 to TRBJ2-5; tentatively, D is TRBD2 (7 bases). V lost 4 bases to trimming and J lost 1 base, with 13 bases between them. The CDR3 loop spans 14 amino acids. Germline V CDR1 and CDR2: SQVTM, ANQGSEA. In DNA form, the CDR3 reads TGCAGCGTTGTGGTGGGGGGGGCCCAAGAGACCCAGTACTTC. Amino acid sequence: CSVVVGGAQETQYF.

Points on this clone: The junction does not match germline at one end; this may be a read error. The gene calls are TRBV11-2 and TRBJ1-3; D is uncertain. The germline V gene has CDR1 SGHAT and CDR2 FQNNGV. The CDR3 runs 13 residues. DNA of the CDR3: TGTGCCAGCAGTTTTCCCTCTGGCAACACCATATATTTT. Protein sequence: CASSFPSGNTIYF.

The chain combines TRBV7-9 with TRBJ2-1; no definite D call. V lost 1 base to trimming and J lost 6 bases, with 7 bases between them. CDR1 is SEHNR, CDR2 FQNEAQ, per germline (reference sequence). CDR3 length: 13 amino acids. The DNA for the CDR3 is TGTGCCAGCAGCTTAGGCTCGGGCAATGAGCAGTTCTTC. Translation: CASSLGSGNEQFF. The full variable domain, its missing parts supplied by reference TRBV7-9 and TRBJ2-1, is DTGVSQNPRHKITKRGQNVTFRCDPISEHNRLYWYRQTLGQGPEFLTYFQNEAQLEKSRLLSDRFSAERPKGSFSTLEIQRTEQGDSAMYLCASSLGSGNEQFFGPGTRLTVL.

V and J are TRBV7-9 and TRBJ1-5; no firm D call. The germline V gene has CDR1 SEHNR and CDR2 FQNEAQ (reference sequence). V dropped 5 bases and J dropped 3 bases, with 8 bases sitting between them. The CDR3 has 13 residues. The CDR3 loop is CASSKTTNQPQHF. The CDR3 DNA reads TGTGCCAGCAGCAAGACGACCAATCAGCCCCAGCATTTT.

In its sample, this clone was seen a few times. The V call is TRBV6-1, the J call TRBJ1-5, with TRBD1 as a possible D gene (6 bases). This CDR3 region has 16 residues. V was shortened by 1 base and J by 3 bases, with 13 bases between the two germline ends. Germline CDR1 reads MNHNS; CDR2 reads SASEGT. The CDR3 loop reads CASSEGRGDSNQPQHF. The CDR3 DNA follows: TGTGCCAGCAGTGAAGGGAGGGGGGACTCCAATCAGCCCCAGCATTTT.